This is a list of T cell receptor beta chains from one sample in a study of cytomegalovirus exposure and HLA in healthy donors. Method: immunoSEQ multiplex PCR; TCRdb's copy keeps in-frame clones and lacks some. The sample's table shows 120,000 or so clones. The sequenced sample was PBMCs. These receptors all come from a young man in good health and CMV-seronegative. Both conserved end residues are trimmed from each CDR3. The order of the fields is V gene, J gene, CDR3 protein.

V gene: TRBV27
J gene: TRBJ2-1
CDR3 protein: ASSPWGPDGEQF

V gene: TRBV6-1
J gene: .
CDR3 protein: ASSPVQGSEQY

V gene: TRBV28
J gene: TRBJ2-7
CDR3 protein: ASSTPGQGANEQY

V gene: TRBV7-2
J gene: TRBJ2-1
CDR3 protein: ASSLRTGGQF

V gene: TRBV2
J gene: TRBJ2-7
CDR3 protein: ASSEGRGGPPYEQY

V gene: TRBV28
J gene: TRBJ2-2
CDR3 protein: ASSSFNPDRGHTGELF

V gene: TRBV28
J gene: TRBJ2-7
CDR3 protein: ARRNFPYEQY

V gene: TRBV7-2
J gene: TRBJ1-6
CDR3 protein: ASSLTYPLGVSNSPLH

V gene: TRBV28
J gene: TRBJ2-6
CDR3 protein: ASSGAMGSGANVLT

V gene: TRBV2
J gene: TRBJ2-3
CDR3 protein: ASRDPGKTDTQY

V gene: TRBV9
J gene: TRBJ2-1
CDR3 protein: ASSPGLAGVEQF

V gene: TRBV5-1
J gene: TRBJ1-6
CDR3 protein: ASSLVGSDNSPLH

V gene: TRBV6-5
J gene: TRBJ2-7
CDR3 protein: ASSYVPPGGEQY

V gene: TRBV27
J gene: TRBJ1-5
CDR3 protein: ASSLTGASNQPQH

V gene: TRBV27
J gene: TRBJ2-3
CDR3 protein: ASSPGTGLGGDTDTQY

V gene: TRBV7-9
J gene: TRBJ1-3
CDR3 protein: ASRTGRSGNTIY

V gene: TRBV6-5
J gene: TRBJ2-1
CDR3 protein: ASSPGTNLLREEF

V gene: TRBV28
J gene: TRBJ2-7
CDR3 protein: ASGLAGVEQY

V gene: TRBV7-2
J gene: TRBJ2-2
CDR3 protein: ASSPSGSGELF

V gene: TRBV7-2
J gene: TRBJ2-1
CDR3 protein: ASSYEETNEQF

V gene: TRBV6-1
J gene: TRBJ1-5
CDR3 protein: ASSAPRTGSGQPQH

V gene: TRBV7-9
J gene: TRBJ2-7
CDR3 protein: ASTITGENREQY

V gene: TRBV7-9
J gene: TRBJ1-6
CDR3 protein: ASSNRGLVNSPLH

V gene: TRBV28
J gene: TRBJ2-1
CDR3 protein: ASNILGTGYNEQF

V gene: TRBV7-9
J gene: TRBJ1-1
CDR3 protein: ASSLVQGPGKAF

V gene: TRBV30
J gene: TRBJ1-4
CDR3 protein: AWSQGSNEKLF

V gene: TRBV9
J gene: TRBJ2-2
CDR3 protein: ASSGVGGNRELF

V gene: TRBV5-6
J gene: TRBJ1-2
CDR3 protein: ASRVGLLYGYT

V gene: TRBV2
J gene: TRBJ2-5
CDR3 protein: ASNSNREETQY

V gene: TRBV14
J gene: TRBJ2-7
CDR3 protein: ASSPRTGLLYEQY

V gene: TRBV25-1
J gene: TRBJ2-1
CDR3 protein: ASSTPGTGYHEQF

V gene: TRBV10-3
J gene: TRBJ2-3
CDR3 protein: AISEGARADTQY

V gene: TRBV5-1
J gene: TRBJ2-2
CDR3 protein: ASSFRTGGNTGKLF

V gene: TRBV5-6
J gene: TRBJ2-7
CDR3 protein: ASSLAPGEQY

V gene: TRBV7-6
J gene: .
CDR3 protein: ASSLDGALTYEQY

V gene: TRBV18
J gene: TRBJ1-5
CDR3 protein: ASSPLSNQPQH

V gene: TRBV19
J gene: TRBJ1-1
CDR3 protein: ASRQVGATEAF

V gene: TRBV9
J gene: TRBJ2-1
CDR3 protein: ASSALYSYNEQF

V gene: TRBV28
J gene: TRBJ2-2
CDR3 protein: ASTIGLDRGDRELF

V gene: TRBV7-8
J gene: TRBJ1-1
CDR3 protein: ASSRIGGITEAF

V gene: TRBV11-2
J gene: .
CDR3 protein: ASSLSAPTGAAAYEQY

V gene: TRBV18
J gene: TRBJ1-4
CDR3 protein: ASSQQGASTNEKLF

V gene: TRBV4-1
J gene: TRBJ2-7
CDR3 protein: ASSQVQGLSYEQY

V gene: TRBV19
J gene: TRBJ2-7
CDR3 protein: ASTPGGSSYEQY

V gene: TRBV2
J gene: TRBJ1-5
CDR3 protein: ASSHGQGGNQPQH

V gene: TRBV29-1
J gene: TRBJ2-1
CDR3 protein: SVELNSYNEQF

V gene: TRBV12-5
J gene: TRBJ1-1
CDR3 protein: ASGLGHWNTEAF

V gene: TRBV6-1
J gene: TRBJ1-1
CDR3 protein: ASSRTENTEAF

V gene: TRBV4-1
J gene: TRBJ1-6
CDR3 protein: ASSPKPGQGPSSYNSPLH

V gene: TRBV15
J gene: TRBJ2-7
CDR3 protein: ATSRDQAYEQY

V gene: TRBV5-1
J gene: TRBJ1-1
CDR3 protein: ASKVGGGRAEAF

V gene: TRBV19
J gene: TRBJ2-2
CDR3 protein: ASSRGSTGLTGELF